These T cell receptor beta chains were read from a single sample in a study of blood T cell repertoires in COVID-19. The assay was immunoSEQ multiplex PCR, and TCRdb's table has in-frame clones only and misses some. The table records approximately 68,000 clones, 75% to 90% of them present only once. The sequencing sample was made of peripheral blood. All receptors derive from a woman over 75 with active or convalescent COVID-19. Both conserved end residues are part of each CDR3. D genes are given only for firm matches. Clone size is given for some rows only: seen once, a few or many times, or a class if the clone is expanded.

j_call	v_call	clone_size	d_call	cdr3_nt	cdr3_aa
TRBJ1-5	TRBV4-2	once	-	TGTGCCAGCAGCCAAGCGGGAGGGTACAATCAGCCCCAGCATTTT	CASSQAGGYNQPQHF
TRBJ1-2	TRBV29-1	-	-	TGCAGCGTCCGGACTTCAAGCACCCGGGAATATGGCTACACCTTC	CSVRTSSTREYGYTF
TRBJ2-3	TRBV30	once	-	TGTGCCTGGAGGACAGTAACAGATACGCAGTATTTT	CAWRTVTDTQYF
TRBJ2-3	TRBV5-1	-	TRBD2	TGCGCCAGCAGCTTGCCGAGCGGGGGGTGGTATTTT	CASSLPSGGWYF
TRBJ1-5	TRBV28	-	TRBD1	TGTGCCAGCAGCCCAGGGGGCTATCAGCCCCAGCATTTT	CASSPGGYQPQHF
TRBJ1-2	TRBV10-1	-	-	TGCGCCAGCAGTGACCTGAGAGTTGTAGATGGCTACACCTTC	CASSDLRVVDGYTF
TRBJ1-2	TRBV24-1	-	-	TGTGCCACCAGTACAGGTCTCCACTATGGCTACACCTTC	CATSTGLHYGYTF
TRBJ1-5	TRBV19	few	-	TGTGCCAGTAGTATAGTCGGCAGGGGTTTCAATCAGCCCCAGCATTTT	CASSIVGRGFNQPQHF
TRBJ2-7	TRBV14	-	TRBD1	TGTGCCAGCAGCGACAGACAGGGTATTTCCTACGAGCAGTACTTC	CASSDRQGISYEQYF
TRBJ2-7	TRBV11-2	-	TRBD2	TGTGCCAGCAGCTTGACTAGCGGGGACTACGAGCAGTACTTC	CASSLTSGDYEQYF
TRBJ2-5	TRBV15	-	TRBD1	TGTGCCACCAGCAGGCGTACCGGGACAGGGGGCGGAGAGACCCAGTACTTC	CATSRRTGTGGGETQYF
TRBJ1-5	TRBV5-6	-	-	TGTGCCAGCAGCTTACCTAACCCTTGTCAGGATAGCAATCAGCCCCAGCATTTT	CASSLPNPCQDSNQPQHF
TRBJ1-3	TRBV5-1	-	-	TGCGCCAGCAGCGCTACCGGGGAAAACACCATATATTTT	CASSATGENTIYF
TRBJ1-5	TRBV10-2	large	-	TGCGCCAGCAGGGGGGGAAATAGCAATCAGCCCCAGCATTTT	CASRGGNSNQPQHF
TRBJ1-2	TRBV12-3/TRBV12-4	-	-	TGTGCCAGCAGTTTCCCCGGCTATGGCTACACCTTC	CASSFPGYGYTF